This T cell receptor beta chain was sequenced for a study of T cell changes during pregnancy in multiple sclerosis. The assay was immunoSEQ multiplex PCR, and TCRdb's table has in-frame clones only and misses some. In the table there are tens of thousands of clones, around 90% of which are singletons. Germline V gives CDR1 SGHDN, CDR2 FVKESK. Trimming removed 2 bases from V and 6 bases from J; junction bases left unmatched: 2. The CDR3 totals 14 residues. The clonotype was recovered from a female donor in good health, enrolled as a control in a pregnancy study. The sequences come from peripheral blood, collected after pregnancy. The V gene is TRBV14, the J gene TRBJ2-2, with 8 positions matching TRBD2. The CDR3 sequence: CASSQTGGPGELFF. For the CDR3, the DNA is TGTGCCAGCAGCCAAACGGGGGGGCCCGGGGAGCTGTTTTTT.